Listed below are T cell receptor beta chains from one sample, sequenced in a study of cytomegalovirus exposure and HLA in healthy donors. Profiling relied on immunoSEQ multiplex PCR, and the TCRdb table lists in-frame clones only, not all of them. Here the sample spans around 100,000 clones, roughly 69% being singletons. Material for sequencing was PBMCs. These receptors came from a woman under 40 in good health and CMV-seronegative. CDR3s include the opening cysteine and the closing phenylalanine or tryptophan. Fields, in order: V gene, D gene, J gene, clone size, CDR3 DNA, CDR3 protein. D genes are given only for firm matches. Not every row has a clone size; where given, it reads once, few, many or a size class.

>TRBV7-2|NA|TRBJ1-2|few
TGTGCCAGCAGTTCTTCAGGGACTGCCGGTACGATCTATGGCTACACCTTC
CASSSSGTAGTIYGYTF
>TRBV10-2|TRBD2|TRBJ2-1|NA
TGCGCCAGTTCCTTAGCGGGAGTATACAATGAGCAGTTCTTC
CASSLAGVYNEQFF
>TRBV7-9|TRBD1|TRBJ1-2|NA
TGTGCCAGCAGCTTAGCCCATTGGACAGGGGGAACGTTTTCGGATGGCTACACCTTC
CASSLAHWTGGTFSDGYTF
>TRBV10-3|NA|TRBJ2-3|NA
TGTGCCATCAGTGAACACACAGATACGCAGTATTTT
CAISEHTDTQYF
>TRBV28|TRBD1|TRBJ2-6|NA
TGTGCCAGCAGTTCGACAGGGGTTGGGGCCAACGTCCTGACTTTC
CASSSTGVGANVLTF
>TRBV19|TRBD1|TRBJ2-5|once
TGTGCCAGTAGGGGGACAGTCTATCAAGAGACCCAGTACTTC
CASRGTVYQETQYF
>TRBV7-8|TRBD2|TRBJ2-1|NA
TGTGCCAGCAGCCTCGGGAGGGCGGGATACAATGAGCAGTTCTTC
CASSLGRAGYNEQFF
>TRBV28|NA|TRBJ1-1|NA
TGTGCCAGCAGTCAGGGACAGAACACTGAAGCTTTCTTT
CASSQGQNTEAFF
>TRBV7-5|NA|TRBJ2-1|NA
TGTGCCAGAAGCTTAGAGGACTATTCCCCGGGGCACCTATACAATGAGCAGTTCTTC
CARSLEDYSPGHLYNEQFF
>TRBV7-6|TRBD2|TRBJ2-3|NA
TGTGCCAGCAGCCCAGGCGTGGGCGGGAGAGGCACAGATACGCAGTATTTT
CASSPGVGGRGTDTQYF
>TRBV9|TRBD1|TRBJ2-1|NA
TGTGCCAGCAGCGTAAGGGACAGGGACTACAATGAGCAGTTCTTC
CASSVRDRDYNEQFF
>TRBV18|TRBD2|TRBJ2-7|few
TGTGCCAGCTCACCTGATCGCGGGGGCTCCTACGAGCAGTACTTC
CASSPDRGGSYEQYF
>TRBV2|TRBD1|TRBJ2-7|NA
TGTGCCAGCAGTGAAGCGCTTGATTCTGGGACAGGGGGCTCCTACGAGCAGTACTTC
CASSEALDSGTGGSYEQYF
>TRBV28|TRBD1|TRBJ1-2|once
TGTGCCAGCAGTTTACAGACAGGGGCTGTCATAGGAGGCTACACCTTC
CASSLQTGAVIGGYTF
>TRBV27|TRBD1|TRBJ2-1|few
TGTGCCAGCAGTTTATTGGGGACAGGGTTTGAGCAGTTCTTC
CASSLLGTGFEQFF
>TRBV29-1|TRBD2|TRBJ2-1|NA
TGCAGCGTTGAAGTAGGGACTAGCCCCGTTAATGAGCAGTTCTTC
CSVEVGTSPVNEQFF
>TRBV11-2|TRBD1|TRBJ1-2|NA
TGTGCCAGCAGCTCAGGGGGTCCTCAGTATGGCTACACCTTC
CASSSGGPQYGYTF
>TRBV11-3|TRBD1|TRBJ2-4|NA
TGTGCCAGCAGCAACGGACAGGGTGACATTCAGTACTTC
CASSNGQGDIQYF
>TRBV5-1|TRBD2|TRBJ2-7|NA
TGCGCCAGCAGCGGGGGTAGCGGGTGGCCTGGCGAGCAGTACTTC
CASSGGSGWPGEQYF
>TRBV5-5|NA|TRBJ2-7|few
TGTGCCAGCAGCTTGGCCTTAGGACAGAACTTCCCCTCCTACGAGCAGTACTTC
CASSLALGQNFPSYEQYF
>TRBV30|NA|TRBJ1-1|NA
TGTGCCTGGAGTGTAACTGGAGGGCTCCCTGAAGCTTTCTTT
CAWSVTGGLPEAFF
>TRBV29-1|NA|TRBJ1-2|NA
TGCAGCGTTGAAGCCGGGATTGGGAGGAACTATGGCTACACCTTC
CSVEAGIGRNYGYTF
>TRBV2|NA|TRBJ1-1|NA
TGTGCCAGCAGTGGGGAGTGGGTCACTGAAGCTTTCTTT
CASSGEWVTEAFF
>TRBV27|NA|TRBJ2-5|once
TGTGCCAGCAGTTTAATCAGCCAAGAGACCCAGTACTTC
CASSLISQETQYF
>TRBV9|NA|TRBJ2-1|NA
TGTGCCAGCAGCGTAATCATTAGCGGTACCTACAATGAGCAGTTCTTC
CASSVIISGTYNEQFF
>TRBV5-1|TRBD1|TRBJ2-5|once
TGCGCCAGCAGCATGGGACAGGGCCCTCGAGAGACCCAGTACTTC
CASSMGQGPRETQYF
>TRBV2|NA|TRBJ1-4|NA
TGTGCCAGCAGCCGAGAAACTACGAGAACTAATGAAAAACTGTTTTTT
CASSRETTRTNEKLFF
>TRBV14|NA|TRBJ1-2|once
TGTGCCAGCAGCCAATCCGTCGGGGACTATGGCTACACCTTC
CASSQSVGDYGYTF
>TRBV5-6|TRBD2|TRBJ2-2|once
TGTGCCAGCAAAAAGGGACTAGCGGGATACACCGGGGAGCTGTTTTTT
CASKKGLAGYTGELFF
>TRBV11-1|NA|TRBJ2-3|NA
TGTGCCGGCGTGGACTATAACACCACAGATACGCAGTATTTT
CAGVDYNTTDTQYF
>TRBV5-1|NA|TRBJ2-1|few
TGCGCCAGCAGCTTGGAGCCCCGCTACAATGAGCAGTTCTTC
CASSLEPRYNEQFF
>TRBV5-5|TRBD2|TRBJ2-5|NA
TGTGCCAGCAGAGACGGGACTAGCGGGAGAGGAGGTCAAGAGACCCAGTACTTC
CASRDGTSGRGGQETQYF